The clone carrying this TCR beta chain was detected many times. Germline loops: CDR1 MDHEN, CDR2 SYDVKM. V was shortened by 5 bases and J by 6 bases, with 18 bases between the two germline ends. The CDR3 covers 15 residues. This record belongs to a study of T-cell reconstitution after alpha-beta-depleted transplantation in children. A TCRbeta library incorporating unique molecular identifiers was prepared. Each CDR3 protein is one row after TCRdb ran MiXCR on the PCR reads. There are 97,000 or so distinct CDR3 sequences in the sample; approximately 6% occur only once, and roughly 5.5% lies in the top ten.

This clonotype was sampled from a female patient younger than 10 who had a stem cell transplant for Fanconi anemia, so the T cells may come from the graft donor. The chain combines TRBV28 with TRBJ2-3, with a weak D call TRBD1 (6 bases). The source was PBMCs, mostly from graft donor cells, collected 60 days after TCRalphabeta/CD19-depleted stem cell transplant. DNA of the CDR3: TGTGCCAGCAGTATGGAACACAGGGTTGAGGATACGCAGTATTTT. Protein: CASSMEHRVEDTQYF.